The following is a T cell receptor beta chain sequence with its context. The antigen is not known. V was pared by 1 base and J by 2 bases, with 0 bases of the junction left unmatched. The CDR3 is 15 amino acids. The V gene's germline CDR1 is LNHNV and CDR2 YYDKDF (reference sequence). cDNA prepared by RNA extraction and subsequent reverse transcription served as the template for sequencing. Assay used: immunoSEQ multiplex PCR; TCRdb lists only in-frame clones, some missing. The sample comprises around 70,000 clones, about 30% of which are singletons, and approximately 15% rests with the top ten. This sample stems from a study of CD8+ T cells in alopecia areata. Sample treatment: oral pan-JAK inhibitor, 5-10 mg twice daily. Cell sorting was applied to PBMCs, and CD4+ and CD8+ T cells were collected. Study observations and caveats: With one nonresponder, baseline CD8+ expansion's link to response remains uncertain.

The TCR sequence derives from a human donor with alopecia areata. Material: CD8+ T cells sorted from blood, obtained at week 4, from a patient treated with tofacitinib. The chain has TRBV15 and TRBJ2-3, with 10 positions matching TRBD1. For the CDR3, the DNA is TGTGCCACCAGCAGAGGACAGGGGGCCACAGATACGCAGTATTTT. Its translation is CATSRGQGATDTQYF.